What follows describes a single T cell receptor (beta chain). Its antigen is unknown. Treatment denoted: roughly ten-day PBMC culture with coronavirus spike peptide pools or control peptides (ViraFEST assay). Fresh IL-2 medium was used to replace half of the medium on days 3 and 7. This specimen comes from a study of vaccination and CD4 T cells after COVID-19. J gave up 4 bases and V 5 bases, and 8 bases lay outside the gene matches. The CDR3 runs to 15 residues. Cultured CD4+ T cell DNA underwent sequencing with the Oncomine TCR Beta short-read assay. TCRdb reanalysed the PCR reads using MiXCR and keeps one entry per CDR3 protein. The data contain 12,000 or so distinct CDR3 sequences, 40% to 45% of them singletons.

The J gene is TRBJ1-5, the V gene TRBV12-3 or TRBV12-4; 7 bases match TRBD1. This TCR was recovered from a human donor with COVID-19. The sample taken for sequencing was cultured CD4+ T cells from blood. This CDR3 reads CASSPQGQLNQPQHF. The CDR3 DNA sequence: TGTGCCAGCAGTCCGCAGGGACAGTTAAATCAGCCCCAGCATTTT.